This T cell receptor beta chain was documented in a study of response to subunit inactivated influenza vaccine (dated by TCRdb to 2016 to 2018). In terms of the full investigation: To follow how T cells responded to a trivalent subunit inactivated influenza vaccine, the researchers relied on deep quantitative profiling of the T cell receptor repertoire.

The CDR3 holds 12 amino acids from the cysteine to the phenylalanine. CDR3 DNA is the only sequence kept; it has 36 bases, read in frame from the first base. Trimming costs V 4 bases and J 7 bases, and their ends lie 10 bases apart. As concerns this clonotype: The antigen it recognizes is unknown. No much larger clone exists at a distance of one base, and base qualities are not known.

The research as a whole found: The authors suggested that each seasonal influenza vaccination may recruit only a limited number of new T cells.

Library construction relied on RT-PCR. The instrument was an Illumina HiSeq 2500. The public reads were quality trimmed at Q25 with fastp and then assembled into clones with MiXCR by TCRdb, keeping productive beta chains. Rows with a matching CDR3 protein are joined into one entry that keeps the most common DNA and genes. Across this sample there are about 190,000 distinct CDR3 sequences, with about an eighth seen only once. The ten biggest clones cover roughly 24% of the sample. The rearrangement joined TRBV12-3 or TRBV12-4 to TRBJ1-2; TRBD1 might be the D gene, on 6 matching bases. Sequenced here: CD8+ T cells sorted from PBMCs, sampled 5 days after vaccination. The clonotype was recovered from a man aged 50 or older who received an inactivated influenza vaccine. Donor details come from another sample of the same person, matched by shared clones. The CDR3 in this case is CASSSNRVGYTF. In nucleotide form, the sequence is TGTGCCAGCAGTTCCAACAGGGTTGGCTACACCTTC.